This T cell receptor (beta chain) was identified in a study of T cell repertoires in cytomegalovirus infection. In this sample, this clonotype turned up a few times. A single record per CDR3 protein comes from TCRdb applying MiXCR to the reads. The repertoire holds fewer than 250,000 distinct CDR3 sequences, with 22% as singletons. This clonotype was obtained from a human donor in good health (CMV status not recorded). Some clones in this sample may be carry-over from other donors' samples. Material for sequencing was CD8+ T cells from PBMCs.

The CDR3 sequence is CASSRTGMAEKLFF. CDR3 coding DNA: TGTGCCAGCAGTCGGACAGGGATGGCTGAAAAACTGTTTTTT. This chain uses TRBV28 with TRBJ1-4; 8 nucleotides match TRBD1. V shed 5 bases and J 7 bases; nucleotides not matched to a gene: 6. The CDR3 is 14 amino acids. Germline V gene lookup returns CDR1 MDHEN and CDR2 SYDVKM.